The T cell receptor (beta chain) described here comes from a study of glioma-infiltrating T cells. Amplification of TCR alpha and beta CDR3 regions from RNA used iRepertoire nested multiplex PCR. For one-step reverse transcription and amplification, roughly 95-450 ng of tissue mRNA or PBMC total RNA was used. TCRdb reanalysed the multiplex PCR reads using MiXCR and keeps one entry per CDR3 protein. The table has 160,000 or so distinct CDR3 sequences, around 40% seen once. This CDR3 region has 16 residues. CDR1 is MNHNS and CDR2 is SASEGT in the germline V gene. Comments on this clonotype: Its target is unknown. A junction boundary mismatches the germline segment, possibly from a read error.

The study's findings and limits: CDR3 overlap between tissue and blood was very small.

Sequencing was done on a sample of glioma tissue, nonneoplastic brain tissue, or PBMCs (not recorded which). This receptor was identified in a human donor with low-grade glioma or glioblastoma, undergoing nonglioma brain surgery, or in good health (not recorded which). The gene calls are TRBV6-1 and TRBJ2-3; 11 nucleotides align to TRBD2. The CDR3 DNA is TGTGCCAGCAGAGAAACTAGCGGGAGTATACTGGATAGGCAGTATTTT. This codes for CASRETSGSILDRQYF.